This T cell receptor beta chain was recorded in a study of regulatory T cells in long-lasting Graves disease (dated by TCRdb to the early 2020s). Some background on the complete study: Persistent Graves' disease was defined as persistently positive TSH receptor autoantibodies together with antithyroid drug treatment for over 5 years. Persistent Graves' disease patients were compared with newly diagnosed Graves' disease patients by peripheral blood TCR sequencing and RNA sequencing. The study was conducted in China and was registered as a clinical trial. TCR sequencing covered roughly 13 persistent and about 20 newly diagnosed Graves' disease patients, 33 samples in total. Persistent Graves' disease patients in the clinical cohort had taken antithyroid drugs for approximately 10 years on average.

What this sample's time point label stands for: persistent/refractory GD, antithyroid drugs over 5 years with positive TRAb. RNA was extracted from PBMCs in TRIzol for both TCR sequencing and RNA sequencing. The diagnosis of Graves' disease was made according to American Thyroid Association guidelines. Patients for the study were recruited at an endocrinology department in Xi'an, China. From each patient, about 9.7 milliliters of peripheral blood was collected into an EDTA anticoagulant tube. Ficoll Paque Plus density gradient separation was used to isolate PBMCs, and no further T cell sorting was performed. An Agilent 2100 Bioanalyzer and agarose gel were used to check RNA quality, and a NanoDrop 2000 was used to measure RNA concentration. Study-wide conclusions, independent of this receptor: Persistent disease showed preferential use of TRBV28, TRBJ1-2 and TRBJ2-5, whereas newly diagnosed disease favored TRBV20-1 and TRBJ2-1. More public clonotypes were shared among persistent patients (over 2,500) than among newly diagnosed patients (roughly 1,000). Persistent Graves' disease patients showed lower TCR Shannon entropy and fewer highly expanded clones than newly diagnosed patients, suggesting clonal expansion. The small sample size was acknowledged by the authors as a limitation that may reduce accuracy. Sequencing and analysis were restricted to the TCR beta chain. Only peripheral blood was studied, because thyroid tissue, the primary lesion, was inaccessible.

Regarding this clonotype: The antigen this receptor binds is unknown. Base qualities are not recorded, but no much larger clone differs from it by a single base.

The library was prepared using multiplex PCR. The listed sequencing device is Illumina HiSeq 4000. To build TCR beta libraries, CDR3 regions were amplified by Arm-PCR using iRepertoire HTBI primers. Gel purification was performed on PCR products prior to sequencing. On the authors' methods: Gene usage analysis of CDR3 amino acid clonotypes relied on the 60 or so TRBV and over 13 TRBJ segments identified across samples. COPE and FqMerger were used to merge the filtered high-quality paired reads into contigs. Contigs were aligned with BLAST to IMGT TRBV, TRBD and TRBJ reference genes, and CDR3 was defined per IMGT. Any clonotype with a frequency above 0.1% was classified as a highly expanded clone. Shannon entropy was used to measure repertoire diversity, and the Gini coefficient was used to measure V-J evenness. Clonotypes shared by more than one individual were considered public. TCRdb cleaned the public reads at Q25 with fastp, built clones with MiXCR and kept in-frame beta chains. Rows with a matching CDR3 protein are joined into one entry that keeps the most common DNA and genes. The V and J calls here are based on TCRdb, not the publication. The sample includes about 660,000 distinct CDR3 sequences, with about 32% observed a single time. The ten largest clones take up under 55% of the sample.

From the cysteine up to the phenylalanine, the CDR3 has a length of 17 residues. Only the CDR3 region is kept as DNA, spanning 51 bases read in frame from base 1. At the junction V is shortened by 5 bases and J by 1 base, with 20 bases in between. The sample was peripheral blood mononuclear cells (PBMCs), taken when the disease was refractory, from a patient treated with antithyroid drugs. This receptor was taken from a female donor with Graves disease. The chain is encoded by TRBV12-3 or TRBV12-4 joined to TRBJ1-1, with TRBD1 as a weak D call on 6 bases. The DNA sequence is given as TGTGCCAGCAGTCAGAACCGCAGGGGCTCGACGAACACTGAAGCTTTCTTT. Its coded protein is CASSQNRRGSTNTEAFF.